This TCR beta chain was sequenced for a study of Ad26.COV2.S vaccination and SARS-CoV-2 variants. Study-wide results and limits: Vaccine and placebo groups showed comparable non-spike TCR breadth.

A note on this clone: Its antigen is currently unknown.

Treatment of the sample: 15 to 20 received Ad26.COV2.S at low or high dose, single or two shots; roughly 5 received placebo; per-sample allocation not given. Vaccine and placebo recipients were sampled on day 63 after the first injection. Only in-frame clones appear in the TCRdb table, and some are missing; sequencing was by immunoSEQ multiplex PCR. Of some 640,000 clones in the sample, roughly 90% are singletons; the top ten hold 1.5%. Trimming pared 2 bases from V and 7 bases from J, leaving 11 bases between. The germline gives CDR1 KGHDR, CDR2 SFDVKD. The CDR3 loop spans 14 amino acids. The clonotype was recovered from a person between 18 and 65 years old who received the Ad26.COV2.S COVID-19 vaccine or a placebo. The input for sequencing was peripheral blood, taken in a trial of Ad26.COV2.S vaccine versus placebo. The chain links TRBV24-1 to TRBJ1-5; D is perhaps TRBD1 (6 bases). The CDR3 spells CATSDSGAGQPQHF. The CDR3 DNA reads TGTGCCACCAGTGATTCAGGGGCAGGACAGCCCCAGCATTTT.